The next 32 T cell receptor beta chains were all read from a single sample in a study of post-analysis software for immune sequencing data. Overall study results and limits: There were a few TRBV segments more frequent in patients than controls, and TRBV5-6, TRBV5-1 and TRBV20-1 were among them.

Sequencing libraries made from TCR beta cDNA carried unique molecular identifiers. TCRdb re-analysed the PCR reads in MiXCR, keeping a single row per CDR3 protein. The sample carries roughly 600,000 distinct CDR3 sequences, 44% recorded once. No antigen has been identified for these receptors. Sample: blood. Source of these receptors: a girl aged 5-17 years with multiple sclerosis.

This sequence joins TRBV10-3 and TRBJ2-5, with D perhaps TRBD1 or TRBD2 (5 bases each). This CDR3 is 15 amino acids long. V shed 8 bases and J shed 2 bases, with 18 bases lying between them. The germline gives CDR1 ENHRY, CDR2 SYGVKD. This chain's CDR3 is CAIRESRDGQETQYF. DNA for the CDR3: TGTGCCATCCGGGAATCCCGGGACGGACAAGAGACCCAGTACTTC.

V gene TRBV7-9 combines with J gene TRBJ1-2; D uncertain. CDR3 size: 19 residues. Looked up from germline, CDR1 is SEHNR and CDR2 is FQNEAQ (reference sequence). V dropped 3 bases and J dropped 2 bases, with 25 bases sitting between them. The CDR3 here is CASSFRPTPRGNTNYGYTF. CDR3 sequence (DNA): TGTGCCAGCAGCTTCCGACCGACCCCACGGGGTAATACCAACTATGGCTACACCTTC.

The chain has TRBV6-2 or TRBV6-3 and TRBJ2-6; 8 nucleotides align to TRBD1. Germline values: CDR1 MNHEY, CDR2 SVGEGT. Unmatched junction bases numbered 11, after V lost 6 bases and J lost 4 bases. This CDR3 has 17 residues. The CDR3 DNA sequence: TGTGCCAGCAGCCCCTGGACAGGGATGCGCGGGGCCAACGTCCTGACTTTC. Translation gives CASSPWTGMRGANVLTF.

The V call is TRBV6-1, the J call TRBJ2-5; D not resolved. The germline V and J ends were trimmed by 2 bases and 5 bases, with 9 bases remaining between them. Germline values: CDR1 MNHNS, CDR2 SASEGT. This CDR3 is built from 13 residues. CDR3 protein: CASSERSQETQYF. The CDR3 DNA is TGTGCCAGCAGTGAACGATCCCAGGAGACCCAGTACTTC.

The chain recombines TRBV9 with TRBJ2-7; TRBD1 or TRBD2 may be the D gene (5 bases each). Germline CDR1 is SGDLS and CDR2 is YYNGEE. This CDR3 is 15 amino acids long. Trimming shortened V by 0 bases and J by 3 bases, and 13 bases separated the two germline ends. For the CDR3, the DNA is TGTGCCAGCAGCGTAGGCCGGGACCCCATCTACGAGCAGTACTTC. Encoded protein: CASSVGRDPIYEQYF.

The V call is TRBV20-1, the J call TRBJ1-5, with D possibly TRBD1 on 6 matching bases. CDR3 size: 14 residues. V was pared by 1 base and J by 5 bases, with 12 bases between. Germline loops: CDR1 DFQATT, CDR2 SNEGSKA (reference sequence). The CDR3 loop is CSARVGGEYQPQHF. Here the CDR3 DNA reads TGCAGTGCTAGAGTAGGGGGGGAGTATCAGCCCCAGCATTTT.

V usage is TRBV9 and J usage is TRBJ2-5; tentative D call: TRBD1 (6 bases). Germline CDR1 SGDLS, CDR2 YYNGEE. V shed 0 bases and J shed 7 bases, with 13 bases lying between them. This CDR3 has 14 residues. The CDR3 DNA reads as TGTGCCAGCAGCGTAGAGTCGCAGGGGTTGACCCAGTACTTC. Protein: CASSVESQGLTQYF.

V is TRBV5-1 and J is TRBJ2-5; 8 bases fit TRBD2. Germline CDR1 SGHRS, CDR2 YFSETQ. The CDR3 extends over 14 amino acids. Losses at the gene ends were 0 bases for V and 5 bases for J; bases not matched to a gene: 3. CDR3 coding DNA: TGCGCCAGCAGCTTGGAATCGGGAGGGGAGACCCAGTACTTC. It yields the protein CASSLESGGETQYF.

This clonotype was counted a few times. The V gene is TRBV25-1, the J gene TRBJ2-5; D call uncertain. The V gene lost 3 bases and the J gene lost 0 bases, with 11 bases spanning the gap. The CDR3 is made up of 15 amino acids. The V gene's germline CDR1 is MGHDK and CDR2 SYGVNS. CDR3 protein: CASSDSRTDQETQYF. The CDR3 nucleotides are TGTGCCAGCAGTGATTCGAGGACGGACCAAGAGACCCAGTACTTC.

Only a few counts were recorded for this clonotype. At one end the junction does not follow the germline gene, possibly because of a read error. J is TRBJ1-5 and V is TRBV4-2, with D possibly being TRBD1 (6 bases). Germline values: CDR1 LGHNA, CDR2 YNFKEQ. The CDR3 is made up of 16 amino acids. CDR3 nucleotides: TGTGCCAGCAGCCAAGACGGAGGGGGATCCAATCGGCCCCAGCATTTT. Translation: CASSQDGGGSNRPQHF.

The chain employs TRBV6-1 and TRBJ2-5; a possible D gene is TRBD2 (5 bases). The V end was cut by 8 bases, the J end by 7 bases, with 20 bases between. CDR1 is MNHNS and CDR2 is SASEGT in the germline V gene. The CDR3 has 14 residues. CDR3 DNA: TGTGCCAGCGGGGAGAGACACCTCCTCAGGACCCAGTACTTC. It is translated as CASGERHLLRTQYF.

The chain employs TRBV20-1 and TRBJ2-7; 9 nucleotides match TRBD1. CDR3 size: 15 residues. The germline gives CDR1 DFQATT, CDR2 SNEGSKA (reference sequence). J lost 3 bases, V lost 0 bases, and 6 bases had no gene match. The CDR3 DNA reads TGCAGTGCTAGAGAGTTAGGGACAGGGATCTACGAGCAGTACTTC. This encodes CSARELGTGIYEQYF.

This clonotype was observed a handful of times. DNA for the CDR3: TGCAGTGCTAGTACCGCCACAGATACGCAGTATTTT. Translated, it gives CSASTATDTQYF. The chain employs TRBV20-1 and TRBJ2-3, with D hard to call. CDR1 is DFQATT and CDR2 is SNEGSKA in the germline V gene (reference sequence). The CDR3 runs to 12 residues. Trimming took 3 bases from V and 2 from J, leaving 6 bases between them.

This clonotype was seen more than once but under ten times. This chain's CDR3 is CASSYSSAGDGYTF. CDR3 DNA sequence: TGTGCCAGCAGTTACTCGAGTGCAGGTGATGGCTACACCTTC. This chain joins TRBV6-5 and TRBJ1-2; D not certain. CDR1 is MNHEY, CDR2 SVGAGI, per germline. V lost 0 bases and J lost 6, with 11 bases in between. The CDR3 runs 14 residues.

This rearrangement joins TRBV5-1 to TRBJ2-5; 9 bases agree with TRBD2. The junction had 6 bases not matched to a gene; V was cut back by 0 bases and J by 0 bases. The CDR3 contains 17 residues. Germline V gives CDR1 SGHRS, CDR2 YFSETQ. CDR3: CASSLDPAGGHQETQYF. The DNA of the CDR3 is TGCGCCAGCAGCTTGGACCCAGCGGGAGGTCACCAAGAGACCCAGTACTTC.

The chain uses TRBV4-2 and TRBJ2-7; 10 bases are a match to TRBD1. The junction had 5 bases not matched to a gene; V was cut back by 4 bases and J by 5 bases. Per germline, CDR1 LGHNA and CDR2 YNFKEQ. This CDR3 spans 14 amino acids. For the CDR3, the DNA is TGTGCCAGCAGCCGCGGACAGGGGGACGACGAGCAGTACTTC. Translated: CASSRGQGDDEQYF.

This sequence joins TRBV5-1 and TRBJ2-7; 8 bases are shared with TRBD2. The CDR3 length is 16 residues. Germline CDR1 SGHRS, CDR2 YFSETQ. V lost 0 bases, J lost 6 bases, and 11 bases stayed unmatched. Here the CDR3 reads CASSLATAGGPGEQYF. CDR3 DNA sequence: TGCGCCAGCAGCTTGGCCACTGCGGGAGGCCCTGGCGAGCAGTACTTC.

This clonotype was seen a handful of times. This sequence joins TRBV6-5 and TRBJ1-6, with D hard to call. The CDR3 length is 15 residues. The ends were cut back, 5 bases at V and 5 bases at J, with 13 bases in the middle. Germline values: CDR1 MNHEY, CDR2 SVGAGI. DNA for the CDR3: TGTGCCAGCAGTCCCCCGGGCGGGAATAATTCACCCCTCCACTTT. Amino acid sequence: CASSPPGGNNSPLHF.

Comment on this clonotype: A much larger clone lies one base from this, so it may be a read error. CDR3 residues: CASNRDRDYGYTF. As DNA, the CDR3 is TGTGCCAGCAACCGGGACAGGGACTATGGCTACACCTTC. The chain couples TRBV10-3 to TRBJ1-2, with 9 bases matching TRBD1. The trim removed 10 bases at V and 3 bases at J, leaving 6 bases unmatched. CDR3 size: 13 residues. The germline CDR1 and CDR2 sequences are ENHRY and SYGVKD.

The genes are TRBV29-1 and TRBJ2-1; TRBD2 matches 12 bases. After removal of 4 bases from V and 7 bases from J, the junction contained 23 bases not matched to a gene. This CDR3 comprises 20 residues. Per the germline V gene, CDR1 is SQVTM and CDR2 is ANQGSEA. The CDR3 sequence is CSVGSQIWTSGKRIRNEQFF. The CDR3 nucleotides are TGCAGCGTTGGGTCGCAGATCTGGACTAGCGGGAAGCGCATACGGAATGAGCAGTTCTTC.

This chain uses TRBV12-3 or TRBV12-4 with TRBJ2-1; TRBD2 might be the D (5 bases). The CDR3 contains 16 residues. Trimming stripped 1 base from V and 6 bases from J, with 16 bases between. CDR3: CASSLGALVAGNEQFF. As DNA, the CDR3 is TGTGCCAGCAGTTTAGGGGCCTTAGTTGCGGGCAATGAGCAGTTCTTC.

V gene TRBV30 combines with J gene TRBJ1-2, with a tentative D call TRBD1 (6 bases). The CDR3 spans 14 residues. Germline CDR1 is GTSNPN and CDR2 is SVGIG (reference sequence). Trimming removed 2 bases at V and 7 bases at J, with 17 bases between. In nucleotides, the CDR3 is TGTGCCTGGAGTTTCAGTTCCCCAGGGGTTGGCTACACCTTC. This codes for CAWSFSSPGVGYTF.

J is TRBJ2-1 and V is TRBV5-1, with D perhaps TRBD2 (6 bases). This CDR3 has 15 residues. V shed 1 base and J shed 8 bases, with 16 bases lying between them. CDR1 and CDR2 from the germline V gene are SGHRS and YFSETQ. DNA for the CDR3: TGCGCCAGCAGCTTGAAGACGGGAGTTAACGATGAGCAGTTCTTC. Translated: CASSLKTGVNDEQFF. Drawing the rest from reference TRBV5-1 and TRBJ2-1, the complete variable domain is KAGVTQTPRYLIKTRGQQVTLSCSPISGHRSVSWYQQTPGQGLQFLFEYFSETQRNKGNFPGRFSGRQFSNSRSEMNVSTLELGDSALYLCASSLKTGVNDEQFFGPGTRLTVL.

In its sample, this clonotype was seen a few times. The V call is TRBV20-1, the J call TRBJ1-1, with TRBD1 matching 7 bases. Germline values: CDR1 DFQATT, CDR2 SNEGSKA (reference sequence). V dropped 3 bases and J dropped 0; count of bases not matched to a gene: 7. CDR3 length: 15 residues. CDR3 loop: CSASTYRGMNTEAFF. Here the CDR3 DNA reads TGCAGTGCTAGCACCTACAGGGGAATGAACACTGAAGCTTTCTTT.

This clonotype was picked up a small number of times. The chain carries TRBV12-3 or TRBV12-4 and TRBJ2-1; TRBD2 might be the D (6 bases). This CDR3 comprises 14 residues. V lost 6 bases, J lost 5 bases, and 14 bases lay in between. CDR3 loop: CASRVYQRDNEQFF. In nucleotides, the CDR3 is TGTGCCAGCAGGGTTTATCAGCGGGACAATGAGCAGTTCTTC.

The V and J genes are TRBV20-1 and TRBJ2-1; TRBD2 matches at 11 bases. Germline values: CDR1 DFQATT, CDR2 SNEGSKA (reference sequence). The V and J ends lost 6 bases and 7 bases, in that order; junction bases with no gene match: 5. This CDR3 is 13 amino acids long. Written as DNA, the CDR3 is TGCAGTGCAGAACTAGCGGGAGTAAATGAGCAGTTCTTC. Translation gives CSAELAGVNEQFF.

The V gene is TRBV4-1, the J gene TRBJ2-4, with 10 bases aligning to TRBD1. Gene TRBJ2-7 matches the end of the DNA better, so the J call may be wrong. The CDR3 length is 16 residues. Germline V gene sequence: CDR1 MGHRA, CDR2 YSYEKL. The CDR3 DNA reads as TGCGCCAGCAGCCAACACCGGGACAGGGGTAGGAACGAGCAGTACTTC. Residues: CASSQHRDRGRNEQYF.

This sequence joins TRBV20-1 and TRBJ2-7; D perhaps matches TRBD2 (5 bases). CDR3 length: 11 residues. V was shortened by 3 bases and J by 9 bases, with 12 bases between the two germline ends. The germline V gene encodes CDR1 DFQATT and CDR2 SNEGSKA (reference sequence). This CDR3 reads CSAREIRGQYF. The CDR3 coding sequence is TGCAGTGCTAGGGAAATCCGGGGGCAGTACTTC.

This rearrangement joins TRBV6-5 to TRBJ2-5; TRBD1 matches 8 bases. The CDR3 extends over 15 amino acids. V was pared by 0 bases and J by 5 bases, with 5 bases of the junction left unmatched. CDR1 is MNHEY, CDR2 SVGAGI, per germline. The CDR3 DNA sequence: TGTGCCAGCAGTTACTCGAGTACAGGGGGGGAGACCCAGTACTTC. Encoded protein: CASSYSSTGGETQYF.

The chain employs TRBV2 and TRBJ2-1, with TRBD1 identical over 9 bases. The V gene's germline CDR1 is SNHLY and CDR2 FYNNEI. V was pared by 4 bases and J by 14 bases, with 3 bases of the junction left unmatched. This CDR3 has 11 amino acids. The CDR3 spells CASSGDRVEFF. DNA for the CDR3: TGTGCCAGCAGTGGGGACAGGGTGGAGTTCTTC. The variable domain in full, completed from reference TRBV2 and TRBJ2-1, reads EPEVTQTPSHQVTQMGQEVILRCVPISNHLYFYWYRQILGQKVEFLVSFYNNEISEKSEIFDDQFSVERPDGSNFTLKIRSTKLEDSAMYFCASSGDRVEFFGPGTRLTVL.

This clonotype has a count of ten or more. The chain combines TRBV29-1 with TRBJ2-5; TRBD2 is a possible D gene (6 bases). The CDR3 loop spans 14 amino acids. Trimming took 0 bases from V and 8 from J, leaving 16 bases between them. From germline, CDR1 is SQVTM and CDR2 ANQGSEA. The CDR3 DNA is TGCAGCGTTGAAGAGCGAGCGGGCCGAGGCACCCAGTACTTC. Translated: CSVEERAGRGTQYF.

J is TRBJ2-3 and V is TRBV3-1; possibly TRBD2 for D (6 bases). Germline CDR1 LGHDT, CDR2 YNNKEL (reference sequence). The CDR3 runs to 15 residues. V gave up 4 bases and J gave up 3 bases, with 14 bases separating them. The CDR3 DNA follows: TGTGCCAGCAGCCCCGGGACTCCCTTGACAGATACGCAGTATTTT. The encoded protein is CASSPGTPLTDTQYF.